The present entry profiles one T cell receptor (beta chain) with its context. The data originate from a study of blood T cell repertoires in COVID-19. As for the study in general: Nucleic acid was either cDNA or gDNA, and it came from T cells, B-cell-depleted T cells, or PBMCs.

The repertoire was sequenced with immunoSEQ multiplex PCR; TCRdb's copy has only in-frame clones and lacks some. The top ten hold 9.1% of the sample, which has some 270,000 clones, about 82% seen once. CDR1 SGHTA and CDR2 FQGNSA come from the germline V gene. The CDR3 consists of 16 residues. With 4 bases removed from V and 10 bases from J, the gap between germline ends came to 20 bases. The TCR comes from a woman aged 45-65 years with acute COVID-19. The J gene is TRBJ1-6, the V gene TRBV7-2, with D perhaps matching TRBD1 (5 bases). Sequencing was performed on PBMCs or T cells enriched from blood (not recorded which). CDR3 DNA sequence: TGTGCCAGCAGCTATAGTATGGCAGGGAACCTGTCACCCCTCCACTTT. This gives the protein CASSYSMAGNLSPLHF.